This is a list of T cell receptor beta chains from one sample in a study of identical twins. A single record per CDR3 protein comes from TCRdb applying MiXCR to the 5' RACE reads. Of a few hundred thousand distinct CDR3 sequences in the sample, over 12% were seen once. These data are also associated with another study on yellow fever vaccine responses in identical twins.

The sample comprised CD4+ T cells sorted from blood. All receptors derive from a woman under 30 in good health. CDR3s include the opening cysteine and the closing phenylalanine or tryptophan. D genes are given only for firm matches. Rows give clone size only sometimes, using once, few, many, or a class for an expanded clone.

d_call j_call clone_size v_call cdr3_nt cdr3_aa
TRBD1 TRBJ1-5 . TRBV9 TGTGCCAGCAGCACTGGACAGGGGGCGGGTCAGCCCCAGCATTTT CASSTGQGAGQPQHF
. TRBJ1-4 . TRBV12-3/TRBV12-4 TGTGCCAGCAGACTAGGCAGTGCAACTAATGAAAAACTGTTTTTT CASRLGSATNEKLFF
. TRBJ2-1 . TRBV20-1 TGCAGTGCTATACTTGGGGGCCGCAATGAGCAGTTCTTC CSAILGGRNEQFF
. TRBJ2-1 few TRBV5-1 TGCGCCAGCAGCACCGTACAGAGCTCCTACAATGAGCAGTTCTTC CASSTVQSSYNEQFF
TRBD1 TRBJ1-1 few TRBV3-1 TGTGCCAGCAGCCTTGGGACAGACAGAATGAACACTGAAGCTTTCTTT CASSLGTDRMNTEAFF
. TRBJ1-1 many TRBV12-3/TRBV12-4 TGTGCCAGCAGTTTTGGGCGGGGGACTGAAGCTTTCTTT CASSFGRGTEAFF
. TRBJ2-7 . TRBV5-1 TGCGCCAGCAGTCGGGACTTGAGAACCGAGCAGTACTTC CASSRDLRTEQYF
TRBD2 TRBJ2-2 once TRBV6-4 TGTGCCAGCAGTCCAAGCGGGAGTGGTGTCGGGGAGCTGTTTTTT CASSPSGSGVGELFF
. TRBJ1-5 few TRBV6-2/TRBV6-3 TGTGCCAGCAGTCCTCGATCTAGCAATCAGCCCCAGCATTTT CASSPRSSNQPQHF
TRBD2 TRBJ2-3 . TRBV27 TGTGCCAGCAGTACCCGACTAGCGGGAGGGAGCACAGATACGCAGTATTTT CASSTRLAGGSTDTQYF
TRBD2 TRBJ2-5 few TRBV6-1 TGTGCCAGCAGCCCCGGACTAGCGGTGGAGACCCAGTACTTC CASSPGLAVETQYF
. TRBJ2-1 . TRBV5-1 TGCGCCAGCAGCCCGGGCCGAACGATCAATGAGCAGTTCTTC CASSPGRTINEQFF
. TRBJ2-3 . TRBV20-1 TGCAGTGCTATATCGGCGAGACTACTCACAGATACGCAGTATTTT CSAISARLLTDTQYF
. TRBJ2-5 few TRBV27 TGTGCCAGCAGTTTAGTTGGACCCAAGAAAGAGACCCAGTACTTC CASSLVGPKKETQYF
TRBD2 TRBJ2-3 . TRBV7-8 TGTGCCAGCAGCTACGGCCCCGGGGGGGCCCGCCCACGGCCCACAGATACGCAGTATTTT CASSYGPGGARPRPTDTQYF
. TRBJ2-2 few TRBV5-1 TGCGCCAGCCGACCAGGGGTGGTCCAAATGGACACCGGGGAGCTGTTTTTT CASRPGVVQMDTGELFF